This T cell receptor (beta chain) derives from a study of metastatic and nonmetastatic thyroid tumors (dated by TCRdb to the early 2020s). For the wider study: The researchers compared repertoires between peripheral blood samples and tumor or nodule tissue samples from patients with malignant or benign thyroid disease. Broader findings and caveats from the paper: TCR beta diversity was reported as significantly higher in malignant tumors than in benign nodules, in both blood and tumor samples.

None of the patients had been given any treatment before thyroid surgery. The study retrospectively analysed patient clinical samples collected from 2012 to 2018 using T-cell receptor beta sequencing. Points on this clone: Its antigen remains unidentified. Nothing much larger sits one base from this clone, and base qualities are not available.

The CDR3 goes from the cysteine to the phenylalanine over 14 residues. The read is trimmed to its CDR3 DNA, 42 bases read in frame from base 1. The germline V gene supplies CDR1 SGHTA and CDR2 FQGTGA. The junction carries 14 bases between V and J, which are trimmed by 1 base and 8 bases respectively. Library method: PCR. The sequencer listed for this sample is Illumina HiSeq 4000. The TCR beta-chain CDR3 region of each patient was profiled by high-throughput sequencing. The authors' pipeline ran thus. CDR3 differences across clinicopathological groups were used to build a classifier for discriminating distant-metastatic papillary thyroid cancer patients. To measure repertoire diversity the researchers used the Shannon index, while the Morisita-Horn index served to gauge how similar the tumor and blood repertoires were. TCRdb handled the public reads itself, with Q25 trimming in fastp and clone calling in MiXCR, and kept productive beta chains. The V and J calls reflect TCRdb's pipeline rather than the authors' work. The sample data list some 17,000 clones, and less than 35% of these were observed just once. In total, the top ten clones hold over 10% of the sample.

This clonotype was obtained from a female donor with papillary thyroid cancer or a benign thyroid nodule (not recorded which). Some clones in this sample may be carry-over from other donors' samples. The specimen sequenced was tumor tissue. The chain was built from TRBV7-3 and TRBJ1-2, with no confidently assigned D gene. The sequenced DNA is TGTGCCAGCAGCTTAAATTCGTGGTTTTGGGGCTACACCTTC. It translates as CASSLNSWFWGYTF.